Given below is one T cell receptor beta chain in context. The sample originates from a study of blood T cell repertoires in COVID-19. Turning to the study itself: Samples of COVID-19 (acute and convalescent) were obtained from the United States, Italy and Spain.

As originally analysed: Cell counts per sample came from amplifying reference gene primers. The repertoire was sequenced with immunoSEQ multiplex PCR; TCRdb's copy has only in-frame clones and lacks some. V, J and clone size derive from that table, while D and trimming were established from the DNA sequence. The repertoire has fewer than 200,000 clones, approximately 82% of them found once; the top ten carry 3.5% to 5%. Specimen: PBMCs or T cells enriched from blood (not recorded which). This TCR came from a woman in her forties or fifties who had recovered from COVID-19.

The CDR3 sequence: CASSTRTGYEQYV. The CDR3 DNA sequence: TGTGCCAGCAGCACCAGGACTGGGTACGAGCAGTACGTC. The chain recombines TRBV13 with TRBJ2-7; a possible D gene is TRBD2 (5 bases). CDR1 and CDR2 (germline): PRHDT, FYEKMQ (reference sequence). The CDR3 totals 13 residues. Trimming shortened V by 5 bases and J by 4 bases, and 12 bases separated the two germline ends.